A single sample gave rise to the 2 T cell receptor beta chains below, sequenced in a study of beta chain features in type 1 diabetes. The entirety of the isolated RNA underwent reverse transcription, so expressed TCRB transcripts were sequenced. Assay: immunoSEQ multiplex PCR; the TCRdb copy retains only in-frame clones and omits some. Of 350,000 to 450,000 clones listed, about 15% are singletons. The specimen was naive CD4+ T cells from blood. All receptors derive from a young man in good health.

The chain is built from TRBV6-6 and TRBJ2-4; D gene unclear. CDR1 is MNHNY and CDR2 is SVGAGI in the germline V gene (reference sequence). V was clipped by 6 bases and J by 1 base, with 10 bases between them. The CDR3 is made up of 14 amino acids. In nucleotides, the CDR3 is TGTGCCAGCAGCCGAATTGGGGCCAAAAACATTCAGTACTTC. Its translation: CASSRIGAKNIQYF.

This clone was detected a few times. This chain uses TRBV5-1 with TRBJ2-3; no firm D call. Germline V gene sequence: CDR1 SGHRS, CDR2 YFSETQ. The germline V and J ends were trimmed by 0 bases and 1 base, with 9 bases remaining between them. The CDR3 extends over 15 amino acids. CDR3 region: CASSLGTPRTDTQYF. CDR3 DNA: TGCGCCAGCAGCTTGGGGACCCCACGCACAGATACGCAGTATTTT.